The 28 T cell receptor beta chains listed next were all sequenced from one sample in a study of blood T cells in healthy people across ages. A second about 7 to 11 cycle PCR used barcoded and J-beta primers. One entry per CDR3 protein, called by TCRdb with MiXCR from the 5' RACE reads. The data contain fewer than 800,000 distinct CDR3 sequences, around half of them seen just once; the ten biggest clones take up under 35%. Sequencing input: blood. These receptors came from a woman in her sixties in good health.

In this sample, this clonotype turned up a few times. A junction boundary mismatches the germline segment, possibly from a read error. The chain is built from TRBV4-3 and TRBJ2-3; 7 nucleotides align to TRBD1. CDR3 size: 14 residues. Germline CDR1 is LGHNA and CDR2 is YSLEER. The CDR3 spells CASSQDRGTDTQYF. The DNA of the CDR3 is TGTGCCAGCAGCCAAGACAGGGGCACAGATACGCAGTATTTT.

CDR3 sequence: CASSEGTGFYNEQFF. The CDR3 nucleotides are TGTGCCAGCAGTGAAGGGACAGGATTCTACAATGAGCAGTTCTTC. The chain combines TRBV6-1 with TRBJ2-1, with 7 bases lining up with TRBD1. V shed 1 base, J shed 3 bases, and the junction held 3 bases outside the gene matches. The CDR3 is 15 amino acids. CDR1 MNHNS and CDR2 SASEGT come from the germline V gene.

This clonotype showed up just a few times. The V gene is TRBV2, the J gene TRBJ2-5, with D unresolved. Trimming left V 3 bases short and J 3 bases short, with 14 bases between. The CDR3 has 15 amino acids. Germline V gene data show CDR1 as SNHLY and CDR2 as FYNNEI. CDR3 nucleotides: TGTGCCAGCAGTGATGGTATGGCTGGTAAAGAGACCCAGTACTTC. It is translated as CASSDGMAGKETQYF.

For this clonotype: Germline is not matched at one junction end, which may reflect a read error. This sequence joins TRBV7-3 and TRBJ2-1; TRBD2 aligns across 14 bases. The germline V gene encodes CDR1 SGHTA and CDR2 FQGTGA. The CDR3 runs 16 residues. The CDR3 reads CTSSLPGLAGEGEQFF. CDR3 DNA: TGTACCAGCAGCTTACCGGGACTAGCGGGAGAGGGAGAGCAGTTCTTC.

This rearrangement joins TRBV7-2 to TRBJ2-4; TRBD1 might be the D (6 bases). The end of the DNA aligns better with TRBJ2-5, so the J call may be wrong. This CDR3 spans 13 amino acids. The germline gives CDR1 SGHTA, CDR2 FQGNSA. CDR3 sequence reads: CASSRTGIETQYF. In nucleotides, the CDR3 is TGTGCCAGCAGCCGCACAGGGATAGAGACCCAGTACTTC.

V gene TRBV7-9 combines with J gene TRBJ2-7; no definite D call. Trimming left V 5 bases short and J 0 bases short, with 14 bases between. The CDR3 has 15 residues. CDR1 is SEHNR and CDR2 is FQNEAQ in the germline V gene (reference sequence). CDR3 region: CASSRTTEGSYEQYF. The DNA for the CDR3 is TGTGCCAGCAGCCGCACGACGGAAGGCTCCTACGAGCAGTACTTC. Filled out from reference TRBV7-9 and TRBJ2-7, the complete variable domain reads DTGVSQNPRHKITKRGQNVTFRCDPISEHNRLYWYRQTLGQGPEFLTYFQNEAQLEKSRLLSDRFSAERPKGSFSTLEIQRTEQGDSAMYLCASSRTTEGSYEQYFGPGTRLTVT.

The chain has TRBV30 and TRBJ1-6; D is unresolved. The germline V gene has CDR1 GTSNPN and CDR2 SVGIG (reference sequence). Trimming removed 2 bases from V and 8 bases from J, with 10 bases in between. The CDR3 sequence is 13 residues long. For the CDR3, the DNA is TGTGCCTGGAGTAGACAATGGGATTCACCCCTCCACTTT. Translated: CAWSRQWDSPLHF.

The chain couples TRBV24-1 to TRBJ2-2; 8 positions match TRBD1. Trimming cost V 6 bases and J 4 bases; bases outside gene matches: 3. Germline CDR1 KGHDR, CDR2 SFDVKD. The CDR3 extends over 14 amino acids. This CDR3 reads CATSLQGGTGELFF. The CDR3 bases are TGTGCCACCAGTCTACAGGGGGGCACCGGGGAGCTGTTTTTT.

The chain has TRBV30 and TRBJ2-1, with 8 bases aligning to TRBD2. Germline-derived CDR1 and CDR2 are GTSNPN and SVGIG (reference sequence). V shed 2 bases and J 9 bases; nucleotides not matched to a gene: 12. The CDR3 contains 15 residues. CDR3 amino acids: CAWSSTVSGGAEQFF. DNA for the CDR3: TGTGCCTGGAGTTCGACCGTATCGGGAGGGGCTGAGCAGTTCTTC.

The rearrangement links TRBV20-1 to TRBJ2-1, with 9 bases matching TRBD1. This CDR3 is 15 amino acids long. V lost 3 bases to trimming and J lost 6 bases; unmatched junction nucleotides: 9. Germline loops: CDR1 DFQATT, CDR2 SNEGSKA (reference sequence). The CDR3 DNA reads TGCAGTGCTAGGCCACCGGGACAGGGTCGCAATGAGCAGTTCTTC. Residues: CSARPPGQGRNEQFF.

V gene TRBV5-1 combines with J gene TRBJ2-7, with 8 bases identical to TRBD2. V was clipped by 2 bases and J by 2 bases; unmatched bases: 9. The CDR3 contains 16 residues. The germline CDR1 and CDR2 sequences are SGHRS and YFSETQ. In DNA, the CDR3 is TGCGCCAGCAGCTTTGAGACTAGCGTTTCTACCTACGAGCAGTACTTC. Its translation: CASSFETSVSTYEQYF.

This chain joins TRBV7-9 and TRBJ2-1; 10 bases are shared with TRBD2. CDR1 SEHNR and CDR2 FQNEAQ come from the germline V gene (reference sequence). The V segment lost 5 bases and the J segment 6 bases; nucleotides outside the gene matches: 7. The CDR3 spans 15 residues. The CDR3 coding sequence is TGTGCCAGCAGCGTAACTAGCGGGAATTTCAATGAGCAGTTCTTC. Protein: CASSVTSGNFNEQFF. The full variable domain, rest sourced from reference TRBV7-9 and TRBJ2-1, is DTGVSQNPRHKITKRGQNVTFRCDPISEHNRLYWYRQTLGQGPEFLTYFQNEAQLEKSRLLSDRFSAERPKGSFSTLEIQRTEQGDSAMYLCASSVTSGNFNEQFFGPGTRLTVL.

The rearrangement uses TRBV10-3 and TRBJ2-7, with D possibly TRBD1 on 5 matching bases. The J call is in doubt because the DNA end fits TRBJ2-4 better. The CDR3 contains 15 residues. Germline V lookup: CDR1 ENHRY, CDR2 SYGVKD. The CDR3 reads CAISERGSGENIQYF. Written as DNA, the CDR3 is TGTGCCATCAGTGAGAGGGGTAGTGGGGAAAACATTCAGTACTTC.

CDR3 sequence: CASRLRQYGYTF. CDR3 DNA sequence: TGTGCCAGCAGACTACGGCAGTATGGCTACACCTTC. The rearrangement joins TRBV12-3 or TRBV12-4 to TRBJ1-2; D unclear. V lost 6 bases, J lost 5 bases, and 10 bases lay in between. The CDR3 spans 12 residues.

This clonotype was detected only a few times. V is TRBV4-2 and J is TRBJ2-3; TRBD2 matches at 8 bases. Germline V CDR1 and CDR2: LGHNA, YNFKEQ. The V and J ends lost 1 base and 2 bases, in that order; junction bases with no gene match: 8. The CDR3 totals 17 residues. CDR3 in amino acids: CASSQGDGRADTDTQYF. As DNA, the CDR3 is TGTGCCAGCAGCCAAGGAGACGGGAGGGCCGACACAGATACGCAGTATTTT.

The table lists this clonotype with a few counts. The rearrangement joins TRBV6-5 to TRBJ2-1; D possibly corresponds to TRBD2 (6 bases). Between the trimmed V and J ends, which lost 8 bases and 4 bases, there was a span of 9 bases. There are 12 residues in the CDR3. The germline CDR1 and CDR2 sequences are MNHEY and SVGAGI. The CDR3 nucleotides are TGTGCCAGCCTCGGGGGTTACAATGAGCAGTTCTTC. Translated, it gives CASLGGYNEQFF.

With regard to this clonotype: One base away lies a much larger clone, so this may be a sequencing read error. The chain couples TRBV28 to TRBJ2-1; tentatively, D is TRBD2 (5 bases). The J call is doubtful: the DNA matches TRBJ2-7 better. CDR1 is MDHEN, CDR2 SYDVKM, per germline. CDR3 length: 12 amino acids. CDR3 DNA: TGTGCCAGCGAGGGCTCCTACAATGAGCAGTACTTC. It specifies CASEGSYNEQYF.

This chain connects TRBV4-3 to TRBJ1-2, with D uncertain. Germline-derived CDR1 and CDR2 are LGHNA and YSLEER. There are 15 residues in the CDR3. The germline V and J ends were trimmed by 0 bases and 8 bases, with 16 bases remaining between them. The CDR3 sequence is CASSQDAAAFGGYTF. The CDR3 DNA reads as TGCGCCAGCAGCCAAGACGCCGCTGCATTTGGAGGCTACACCTTC.

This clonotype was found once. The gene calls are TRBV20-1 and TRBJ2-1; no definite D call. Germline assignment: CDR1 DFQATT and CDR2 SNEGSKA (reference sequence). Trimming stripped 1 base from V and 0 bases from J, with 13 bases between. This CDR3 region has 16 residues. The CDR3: CSARGVNLGSYNEQFF. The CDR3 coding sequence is TGCAGTGCTAGAGGGGTTAACTTAGGCTCCTACAATGAGCAGTTCTTC.

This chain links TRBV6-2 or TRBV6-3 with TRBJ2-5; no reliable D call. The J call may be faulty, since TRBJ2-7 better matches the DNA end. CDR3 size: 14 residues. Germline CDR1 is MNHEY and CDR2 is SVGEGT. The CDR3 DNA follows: TGTGCCAGCAGTGACCCGACAATTGCCTACGAGCAGTACTTC. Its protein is CASSDPTIAYEQYF.

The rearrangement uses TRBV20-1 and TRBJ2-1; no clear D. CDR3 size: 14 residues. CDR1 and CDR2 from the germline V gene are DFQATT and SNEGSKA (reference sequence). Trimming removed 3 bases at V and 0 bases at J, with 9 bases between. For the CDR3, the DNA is TGCAGTGCTAGCCCCCGGAGCTCCTACAATGAGCAGTTCTTC. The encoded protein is CSASPRSSYNEQFF.

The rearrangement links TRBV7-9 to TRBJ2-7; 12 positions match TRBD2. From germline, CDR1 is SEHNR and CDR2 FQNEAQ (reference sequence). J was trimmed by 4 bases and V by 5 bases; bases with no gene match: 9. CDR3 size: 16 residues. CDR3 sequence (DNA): TGTGCCAGCAGCCCAGGACTAGCGGGATTCTTATACGAGCAGTACTTC. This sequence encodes CASSPGLAGFLYEQYF.

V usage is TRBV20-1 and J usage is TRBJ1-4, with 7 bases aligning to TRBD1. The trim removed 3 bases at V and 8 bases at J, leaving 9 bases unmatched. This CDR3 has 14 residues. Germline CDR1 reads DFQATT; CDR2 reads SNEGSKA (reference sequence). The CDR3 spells CSASPTGFQEKLFF. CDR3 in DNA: TGCAGTGCTAGTCCGACAGGGTTTCAGGAAAAACTGTTTTTT.

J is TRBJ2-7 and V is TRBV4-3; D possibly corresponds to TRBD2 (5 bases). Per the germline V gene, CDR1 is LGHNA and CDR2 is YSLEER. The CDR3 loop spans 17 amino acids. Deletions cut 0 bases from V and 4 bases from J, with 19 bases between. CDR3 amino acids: CASSQDRDSSGYYEQYF. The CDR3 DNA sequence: TGCGCCAGCAGCCAAGATCGTGACTCCTCGGGGTATTACGAGCAGTACTTC.

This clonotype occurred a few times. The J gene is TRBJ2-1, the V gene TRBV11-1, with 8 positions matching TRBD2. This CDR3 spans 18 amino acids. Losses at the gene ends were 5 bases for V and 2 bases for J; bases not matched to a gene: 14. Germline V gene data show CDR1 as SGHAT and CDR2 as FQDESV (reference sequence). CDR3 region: CASSRLSGAGATYNEQFF. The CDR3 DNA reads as TGTGCCAGCAGCCGTTTGAGTGGAGCGGGGGCTACCTACAATGAGCAGTTCTTC.

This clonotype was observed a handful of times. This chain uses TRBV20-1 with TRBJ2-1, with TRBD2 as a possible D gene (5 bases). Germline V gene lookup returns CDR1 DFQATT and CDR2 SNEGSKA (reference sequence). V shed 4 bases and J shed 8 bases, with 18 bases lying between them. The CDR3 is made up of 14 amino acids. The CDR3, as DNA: TGCAGTGCTACCCATACTAGATTGCTAGATGAGCAGTTCTTC. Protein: CSATHTRLLDEQFF.

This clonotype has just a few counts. The CDR3 loop is CASSKGDEQYF. The CDR3 DNA reads as TGTGCCAGCTCAAAAGGGGACGAGCAGTACTTC. The chain combines TRBV6-2 or TRBV6-3 with TRBJ2-7; D may be TRBD1 (5 bases). The CDR3 is 11 amino acids. Germline CDR1 MNHEY, CDR2 SVGEGT. With 8 bases removed from V and 5 bases from J, the gap between germline ends came to 10 bases.

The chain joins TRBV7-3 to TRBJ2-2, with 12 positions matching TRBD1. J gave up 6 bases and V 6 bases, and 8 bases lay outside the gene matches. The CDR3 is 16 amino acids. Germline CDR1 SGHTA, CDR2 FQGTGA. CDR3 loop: CASSPGTGGVSGELFF. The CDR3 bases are TGTGCCAGCAGTCCCGGGACAGGGGGCGTCTCCGGGGAGCTGTTTTTT.